This TCR beta chain emerged from a study of T-cell memory formation after mild COVID-19. Study at large: TCR clustering was largely donor specific.

Overall study results and limits: Proof of SARS-CoV-2 specificity was absent for the second-wave clones that crested on day 37.

This clonotype was detected many times. No antigen is known for it. One entry per CDR3 protein, called by TCRdb with MiXCR from the 5' RACE reads. Here the sample spans around 140,000 distinct CDR3 sequences, about 5.5% being singletons. From germline, CDR1 is SEHNR and CDR2 FQNEAQ (reference sequence). The CDR3 loop spans 13 amino acids. Trimming stripped 2 bases from V and 7 bases from J, with 12 bases between. The receptor comes from an adult woman who had mild COVID-19 (a few samples of this study predate the infection). Cell type and time point are not known. The sequenced sample consisted of PBMCs or a T cell subset sorted from them (not recorded which). This chain joins TRBV7-9 and TRBJ2-7; TRBD2 might be the D (5 bases). CDR3 in amino acids: CASSLIKGDEQYF. The DNA for the CDR3 is TGTGCCAGCAGCTTAATAAAGGGAGATGAGCAGTACTTC.